A single sample gave rise to the 14 T cell receptor beta chains below, sequenced in a study of T cell responses to AZD1222 COVID-19 vaccine. The assay was immunoSEQ multiplex PCR, and TCRdb's table has in-frame clones only and misses some. The data hold fewer than 70,000 clones, with 80% observed a single time. Sample: peripheral blood, taken 28 days after the second AZD1222 dose. These receptors originate from an adult who received the AZD1222 COVID-19 vaccine.

The chain employs TRBV9 and TRBJ1-2, with 7 nucleotides matching TRBD1. Unmatched junction bases numbered 10, after V lost 4 bases and J lost 4 bases. The length of the CDR3 is 15 residues. Germline-derived CDR1 and CDR2 are SGDLS and YYNGEE. Here the CDR3 reads CASSPRQGRGYGYTF. In DNA form, the CDR3 reads TGTGCCAGCAGCCCCCGACAGGGAAGGGGCTATGGCTACACCTTC.

The rearrangement links TRBV29-1 to TRBJ1-1; D is perhaps TRBD1 (6 bases). The germline CDR1 and CDR2 sequences are SQVTM and ANQGSEA. The CDR3 runs 14 residues. V was shortened by 5 bases and J by 2 bases, with 15 bases between the two germline ends. DNA for the CDR3: TGCAGCGTTAAACAGGGTTCAACAAACACTGAAGCTTTCTTT. Protein: CSVKQGSTNTEAFF.

V and J are TRBV7-9 and TRBJ2-7, with D possibly TRBD2 on 6 matching bases. The V and J ends lost 5 bases and 3 bases respectively, with 11 bases between them. Germline loops: CDR1 SEHNR, CDR2 FQNEAQ (reference sequence). The CDR3 contains 13 residues. DNA for the CDR3: TGTGCCAGCAGCACAGCGCGGGACTACGAGCAGTACTTC. Translation: CASSTARDYEQYF.

The rearrangement joins TRBV4-1 to TRBJ2-1, with 9 bases identical to TRBD1. CDR3 length: 16 amino acids. CDR1 and CDR2 (germline): MGHRA, YSYEKL. Trimming took 1 base from V and 4 from J; bases not matched to a gene: 5. The CDR3 DNA reads as TGCGCCAGCAGCCAAGGACGGGACAGGGAATACAATGAGCAGTTCTTC. Encoded protein: CASSQGRDREYNEQFF.

This rearrangement joins TRBV5-4 to TRBJ2-3; TRBD1 might be the D (7 bases). CDR1 and CDR2 from the germline V gene are SGHNT and YYREEE (reference sequence). Trimming left V 10 bases short and J 0 bases short, with 12 bases between. The CDR3 runs to 13 residues. The CDR3 nucleotides read TGTGCCCAGGGGGGCCCCAGCACAGATACGCAGTATTTT. Its translation is CAQGGPSTDTQYF.

The chain has TRBV9 and TRBJ1-1; weak D call: TRBD1 (6 bases). The CDR3 spans 15 residues. In germline, CDR1 is SGDLS, CDR2 YYNGEE. V was cut by 0 bases and J by 0 bases, with 9 bases left in between. The DNA of the CDR3 is TGTGCCAGCAGCGTAGCGACAGGACTGAACACTGAAGCTTTCTTT. Translating gives CASSVATGLNTEAFF. The variable domain in full, with the rest retrieved from reference TRBV9 and TRBJ1-1, is DSGVTQTPKHLITATGQRVTLRCSPRSGDLSVYWYQQSLDQGLQFLIQYYNGEERAKGNILERFSAQQFPDLHSELNLSSLELGDSALYFCASSVATGLNTEAFFGQGTRLTVV.

V is TRBV7-9 and J is TRBJ1-2; D is perhaps TRBD1 (6 bases). CDR1 is SEHNR, CDR2 FQNEAQ, per germline (reference sequence). The germline V and J ends were trimmed by 3 bases and 4 bases, with 15 bases remaining between them. The length of the CDR3 is 15 residues. The CDR3 loop is CASSFHGEGVYGYTF. The CDR3, as DNA: TGTGCCAGCAGCTTCCATGGGGAGGGGGTCTATGGCTACACCTTC.

V gene TRBV27 combines with J gene TRBJ1-2, with 9 nucleotides matching TRBD1. The ends lost 5 bases at V and 2 bases at J; junction bases unmatched: 6. The CDR3 length is 15 residues. Germline V gene data show CDR1 as MNHEY and CDR2 as SMNVEV (reference sequence). CDR3 protein: CASSTGTGRNYGYTF. The CDR3 DNA reads as TGTGCCAGCAGTACCGGGACAGGGAGAAACTATGGCTACACCTTC.

The rearrangement uses TRBV5-1 and TRBJ2-5; TRBD1 matches 10 bases. V dropped 4 bases and J dropped 4; count of bases not matched to a gene: 7. There are 15 residues in the CDR3. The germline V gene encodes CDR1 SGHRS and CDR2 YFSETQ. The CDR3: CASSPGRTGGETQYF. The DNA for the CDR3 is TGCGCCAGCAGCCCCGGTCGGACAGGGGGAGAGACCCAGTACTTC.

This chain joins TRBV4-3 and TRBJ2-3, with 7 bases lining up with TRBD2. V lost 0 bases, J lost 7 bases, and 10 bases stayed unmatched. This CDR3 region has 16 residues. The V gene's germline CDR1 is LGHNA and CDR2 YSLEER. The CDR3 spells CASSQDPASGRYTQYF. The CDR3 nucleotides are TGCGCCAGCAGCCAAGATCCGGCTAGCGGTCGATATACGCAGTATTTT.

This rearrangement joins TRBV20-1 to TRBJ2-1; the D is unclear. The CDR3 extends over 11 amino acids. V was cut by 4 bases and J by 9 bases, with 10 bases left in between. Germline-derived CDR1 and CDR2 are DFQATT and SNEGSKA (reference sequence). CDR3 sequence (DNA): TGCAGTGCTATCGGTGGGGTTGAGCAGTTCTTC. It translates to CSAIGGVEQFF.

The gene calls are TRBV28 and TRBJ1-6; D is unresolved. There are 16 residues in the CDR3. Germline values: CDR1 MDHEN, CDR2 SYDVKM. V shed 4 bases and J shed 5 bases, with 15 bases lying between them. The DNA for the CDR3 is TGTGCCAGCAGTTCCGCGTCCCACCGAGATAATTCACCCCTCCACTTT. Translating gives CASSSASHRDNSPLHF.

V gene TRBV19 combines with J gene TRBJ2-1; 10 nucleotides line up with TRBD1. CDR1 LNHDA and CDR2 SQIVND come from the germline V gene (reference sequence). CDR3 length: 13 amino acids. V dropped 4 bases and J dropped 10; count of bases not matched to a gene: 4. The CDR3 sequence: CASSKGTGDEQFF. The CDR3 nucleotides read TGTGCCAGTAGTAAGGGGACAGGGGACGAGCAGTTCTTC.

The chain is built from TRBV30 and TRBJ1-1; D is unclear. The CDR3 has 13 residues. Trimming shortened V by 3 bases and J by 0 bases, and 8 bases separated the two germline ends. Germline assignment: CDR1 GTSNPN and CDR2 SVGIG (reference sequence). This chain's CDR3 is CAWSTNLNTEAFF. The CDR3 coding sequence is TGTGCCTGGAGCACTAATTTGAACACTGAAGCTTTCTTT.